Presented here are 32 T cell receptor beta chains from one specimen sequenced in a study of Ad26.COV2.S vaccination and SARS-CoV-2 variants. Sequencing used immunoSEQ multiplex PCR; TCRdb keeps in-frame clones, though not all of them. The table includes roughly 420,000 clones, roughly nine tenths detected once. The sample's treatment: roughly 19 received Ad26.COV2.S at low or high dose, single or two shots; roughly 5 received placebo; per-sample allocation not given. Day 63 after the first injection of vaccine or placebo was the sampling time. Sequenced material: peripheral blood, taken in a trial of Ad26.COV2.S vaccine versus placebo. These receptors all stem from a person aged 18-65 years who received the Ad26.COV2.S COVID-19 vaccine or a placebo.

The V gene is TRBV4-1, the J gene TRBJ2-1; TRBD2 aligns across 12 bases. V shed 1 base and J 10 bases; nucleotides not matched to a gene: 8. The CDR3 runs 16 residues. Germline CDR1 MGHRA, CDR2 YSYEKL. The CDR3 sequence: CASSQVSTSGGREQFF. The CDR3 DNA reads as TGCGCCAGCAGCCAAGTTTCGACTAGCGGGGGTCGGGAGCAGTTCTTC.

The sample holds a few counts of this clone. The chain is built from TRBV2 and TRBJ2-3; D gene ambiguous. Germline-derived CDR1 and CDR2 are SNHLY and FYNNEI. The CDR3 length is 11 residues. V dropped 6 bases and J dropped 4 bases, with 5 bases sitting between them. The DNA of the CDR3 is TGTGCCAGCAGGGGTGCAGATACGCAGTATTTT. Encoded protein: CASRGADTQYF.

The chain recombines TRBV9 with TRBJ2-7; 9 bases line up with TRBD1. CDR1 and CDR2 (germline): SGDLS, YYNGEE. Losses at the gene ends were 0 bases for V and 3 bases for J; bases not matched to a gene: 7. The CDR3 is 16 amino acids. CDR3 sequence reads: CASSVGDRASDYEQYF. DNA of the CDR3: TGTGCCAGCAGCGTAGGGGACAGGGCTTCTGACTACGAGCAGTACTTC.

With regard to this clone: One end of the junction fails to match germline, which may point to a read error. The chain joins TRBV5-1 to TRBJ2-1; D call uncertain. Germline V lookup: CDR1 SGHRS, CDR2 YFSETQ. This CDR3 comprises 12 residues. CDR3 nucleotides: TGCGCCAGCAGGTTGGGTTCGGACGACCAGTTCTTC. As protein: CASRLGSDDQFF.

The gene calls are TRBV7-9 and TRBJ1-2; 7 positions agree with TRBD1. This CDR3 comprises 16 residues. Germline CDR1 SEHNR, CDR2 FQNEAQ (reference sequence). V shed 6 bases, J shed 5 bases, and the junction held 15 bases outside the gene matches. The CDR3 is CASSITGAPSRYGYTF. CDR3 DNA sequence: TGTGCCAGCAGTATTACAGGGGCACCTTCCCGATATGGCTACACCTTC.

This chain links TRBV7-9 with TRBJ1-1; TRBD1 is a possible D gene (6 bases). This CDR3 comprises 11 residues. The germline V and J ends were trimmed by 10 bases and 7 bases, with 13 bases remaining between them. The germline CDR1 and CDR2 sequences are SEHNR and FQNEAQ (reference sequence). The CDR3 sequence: CATMGALEAFF. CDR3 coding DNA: TGTGCCACCATGGGGGCTCTTGAAGCTTTCTTT.

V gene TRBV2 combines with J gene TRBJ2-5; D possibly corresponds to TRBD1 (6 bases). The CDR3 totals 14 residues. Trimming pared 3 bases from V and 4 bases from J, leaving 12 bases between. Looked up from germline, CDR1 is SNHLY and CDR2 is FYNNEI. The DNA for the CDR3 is TGTGCCAGCAGTGACAGGGGAGACGGAGAGACCCAGTACTTC. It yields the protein CASSDRGDGETQYF.

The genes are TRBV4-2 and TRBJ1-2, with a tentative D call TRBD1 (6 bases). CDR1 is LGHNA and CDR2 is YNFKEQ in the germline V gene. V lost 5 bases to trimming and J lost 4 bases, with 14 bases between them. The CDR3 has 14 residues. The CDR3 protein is CASSAQGWGYGYTF. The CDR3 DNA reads TGTGCCAGCAGCGCGCAGGGGTGGGGCTATGGCTACACCTTC.

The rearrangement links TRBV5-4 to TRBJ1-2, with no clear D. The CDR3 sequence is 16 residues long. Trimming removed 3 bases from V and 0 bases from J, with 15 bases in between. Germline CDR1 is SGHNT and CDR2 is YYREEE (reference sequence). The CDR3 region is CASSYGRIHSNYGYTF. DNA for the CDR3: TGTGCCAGCAGCTATGGACGGATACACTCTAACTATGGCTACACCTTC.

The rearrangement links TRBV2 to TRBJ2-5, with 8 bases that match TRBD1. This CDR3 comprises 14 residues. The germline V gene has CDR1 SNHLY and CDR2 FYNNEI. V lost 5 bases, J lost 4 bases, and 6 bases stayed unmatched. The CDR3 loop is CASSPGTGTETQYF. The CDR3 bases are TGTGCCAGCAGTCCCGGGACAGGCACAGAGACCCAGTACTTC. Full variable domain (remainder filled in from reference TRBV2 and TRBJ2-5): EPEVTQTPSHQVTQMGQEVILRCVPISNHLYFYWYRQILGQKVEFLVSFYNNEISEKSEIFDDQFSVERPDGSNFTLKIRSTKLEDSAMYFCASSPGTGTETQYFGPGTRLLVL.

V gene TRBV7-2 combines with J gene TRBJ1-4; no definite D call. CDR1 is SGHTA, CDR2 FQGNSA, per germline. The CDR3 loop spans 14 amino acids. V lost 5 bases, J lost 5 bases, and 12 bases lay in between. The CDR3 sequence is CASSRTAGNEKLFF. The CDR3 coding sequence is TGTGCCAGCAGCCGTACGGCCGGGAATGAAAAACTGTTTTTT.

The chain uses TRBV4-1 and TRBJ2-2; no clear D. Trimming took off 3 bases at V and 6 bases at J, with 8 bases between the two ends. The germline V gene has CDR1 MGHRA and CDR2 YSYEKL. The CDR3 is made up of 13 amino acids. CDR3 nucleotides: TGCGCCAGCAGCCACCCACCCCCCGGGGAGCTGTTTTTT. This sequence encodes CASSHPPPGELFF.

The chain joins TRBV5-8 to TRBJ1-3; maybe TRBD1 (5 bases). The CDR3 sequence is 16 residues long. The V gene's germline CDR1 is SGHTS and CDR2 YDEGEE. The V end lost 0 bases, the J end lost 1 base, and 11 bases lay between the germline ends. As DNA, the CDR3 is TGTGCCAGCAGCTTGGTATCTGGGGGTTCTGGAAACACCATATATTTT. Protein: CASSLVSGGSGNTIYF.

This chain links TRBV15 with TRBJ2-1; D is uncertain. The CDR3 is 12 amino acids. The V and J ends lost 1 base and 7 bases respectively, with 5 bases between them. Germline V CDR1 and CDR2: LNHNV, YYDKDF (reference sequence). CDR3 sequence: CATSRAANEQFF. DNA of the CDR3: TGTGCCACCAGCAGAGCGGCAAATGAGCAGTTCTTC.

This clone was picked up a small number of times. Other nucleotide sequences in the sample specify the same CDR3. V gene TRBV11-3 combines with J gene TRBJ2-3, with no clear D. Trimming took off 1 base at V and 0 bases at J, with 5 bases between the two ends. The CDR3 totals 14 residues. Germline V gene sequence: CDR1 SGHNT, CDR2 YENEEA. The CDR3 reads CASSLGPSTDTQYF. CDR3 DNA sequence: TGTGCCAGCAGCTTAGGTCCTAGCACAGATACGCAGTATTTT.

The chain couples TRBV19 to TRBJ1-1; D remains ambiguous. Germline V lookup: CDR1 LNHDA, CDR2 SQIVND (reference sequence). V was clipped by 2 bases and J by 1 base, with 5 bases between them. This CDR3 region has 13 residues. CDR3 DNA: TGTGCCAGTAGTATATCCGGGAACACTGAAGCTTTCTTT. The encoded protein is CASSISGNTEAFF.

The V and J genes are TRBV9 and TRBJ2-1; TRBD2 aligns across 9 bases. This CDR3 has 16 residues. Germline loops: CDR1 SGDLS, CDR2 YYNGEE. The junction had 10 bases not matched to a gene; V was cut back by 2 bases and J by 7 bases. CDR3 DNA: TGTGCCAGCAGCGTCTTGGGGGGACTAGCCTCGAATGAGCAGTTCTTC. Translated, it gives CASSVLGGLASNEQFF.

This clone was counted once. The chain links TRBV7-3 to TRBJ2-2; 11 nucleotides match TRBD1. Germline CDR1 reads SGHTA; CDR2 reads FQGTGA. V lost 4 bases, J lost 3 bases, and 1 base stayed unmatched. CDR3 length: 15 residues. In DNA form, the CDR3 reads TGTGCCAGCAGCTCGGGACAGGGGGACACCGGGGAGCTGTTTTTT. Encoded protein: CASSSGQGDTGELFF.

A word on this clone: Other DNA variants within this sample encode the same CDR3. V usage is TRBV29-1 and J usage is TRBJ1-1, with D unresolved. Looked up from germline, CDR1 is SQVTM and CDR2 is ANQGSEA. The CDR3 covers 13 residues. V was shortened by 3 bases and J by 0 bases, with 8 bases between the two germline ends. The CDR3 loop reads CSVEGRLNTEAFF. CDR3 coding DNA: TGCAGCGTTGAGGGCAGGCTGAACACTGAAGCTTTCTTT.

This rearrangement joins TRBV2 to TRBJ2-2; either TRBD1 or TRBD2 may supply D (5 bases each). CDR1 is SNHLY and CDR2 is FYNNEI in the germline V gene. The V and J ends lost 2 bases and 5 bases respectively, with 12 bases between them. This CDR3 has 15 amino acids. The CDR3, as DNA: TGTGCCAGCAGTGAAAGACAGAGACTAACCGGGGAGCTGTTTTTT. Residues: CASSERQRLTGELFF. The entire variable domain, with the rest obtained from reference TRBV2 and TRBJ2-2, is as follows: EPEVTQTPSHQVTQMGQEVILRCVPISNHLYFYWYRQILGQKVEFLVSFYNNEISEKSEIFDDQFSVERPDGSNFTLKIRSTKLEDSAMYFCASSERQRLTGELFFGEGSRLTVL.

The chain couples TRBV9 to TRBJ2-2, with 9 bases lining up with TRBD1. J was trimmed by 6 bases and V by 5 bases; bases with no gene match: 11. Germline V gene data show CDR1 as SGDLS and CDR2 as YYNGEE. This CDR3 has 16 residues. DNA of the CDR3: TGTGCCAGCAGGAGACAGGGGGGACAAACGGCCGGGGAGCTGTTTTTT. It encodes CASRRQGGQTAGELFF.

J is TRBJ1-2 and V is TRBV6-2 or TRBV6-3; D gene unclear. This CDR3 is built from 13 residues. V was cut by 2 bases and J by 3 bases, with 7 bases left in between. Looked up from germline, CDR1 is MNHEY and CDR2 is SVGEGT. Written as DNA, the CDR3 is TGTGCCAGCAGTTACAGGTTCGACTATGGCTACACCTTC. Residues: CASSYRFDYGYTF.

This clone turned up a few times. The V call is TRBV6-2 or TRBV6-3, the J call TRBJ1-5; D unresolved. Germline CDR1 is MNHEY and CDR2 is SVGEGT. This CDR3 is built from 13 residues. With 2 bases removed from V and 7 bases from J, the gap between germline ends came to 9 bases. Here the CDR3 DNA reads TGTGCCAGCAGTTACGGGTGGATACAGCCCCAGCATTTT. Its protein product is CASSYGWIQPQHF.

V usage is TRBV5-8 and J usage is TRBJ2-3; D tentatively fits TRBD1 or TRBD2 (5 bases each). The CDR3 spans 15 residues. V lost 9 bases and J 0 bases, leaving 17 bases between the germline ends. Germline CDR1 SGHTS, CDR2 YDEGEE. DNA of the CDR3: TGTGCCAATTCCTCCGGGACGGGAAGCACAGATACGCAGTATTTT. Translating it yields CANSSGTGSTDTQYF. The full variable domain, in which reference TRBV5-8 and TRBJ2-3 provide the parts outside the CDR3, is EAGVTQSPTHLIKTRGQQATLRCSPISGHTSVYWYQQALGLGLQFLLWYDEGEERNRGNFPPRFSGRQFPNYSSELNVNALELEDSALYLCANSSGTGSTDTQYFGPGTRLTVL.

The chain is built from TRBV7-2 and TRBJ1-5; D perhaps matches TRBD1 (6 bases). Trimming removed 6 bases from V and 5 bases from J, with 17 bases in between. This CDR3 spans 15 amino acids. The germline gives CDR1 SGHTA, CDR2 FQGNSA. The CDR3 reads CASREGGGEHQPQHF. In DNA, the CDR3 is TGTGCCAGCAGAGAGGGGGGGGGCGAGCATCAGCCCCAGCATTTT.

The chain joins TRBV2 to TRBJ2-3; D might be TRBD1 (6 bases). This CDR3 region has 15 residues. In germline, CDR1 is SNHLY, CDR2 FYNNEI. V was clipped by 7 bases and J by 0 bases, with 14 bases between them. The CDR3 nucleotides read TGTGCCAGCACCAGGACAGCTACTAGCACAGATACGCAGTATTTT. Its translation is CASTRTATSTDTQYF.

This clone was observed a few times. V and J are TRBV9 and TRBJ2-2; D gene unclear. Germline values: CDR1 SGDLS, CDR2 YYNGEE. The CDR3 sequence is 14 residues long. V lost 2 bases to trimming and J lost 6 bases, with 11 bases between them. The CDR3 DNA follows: TGTGCCAGCAGCGTCGTCTCCGGTCCCGGGGAGCTGTTTTTT. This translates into CASSVVSGPGELFF.

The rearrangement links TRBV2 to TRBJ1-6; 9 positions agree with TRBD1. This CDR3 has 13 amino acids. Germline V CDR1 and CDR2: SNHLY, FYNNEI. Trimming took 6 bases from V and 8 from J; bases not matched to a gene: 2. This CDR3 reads CASRGQGYSPLHF. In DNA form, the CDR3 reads TGTGCCAGCAGGGGACAGGGATATTCACCCCTCCACTTT.

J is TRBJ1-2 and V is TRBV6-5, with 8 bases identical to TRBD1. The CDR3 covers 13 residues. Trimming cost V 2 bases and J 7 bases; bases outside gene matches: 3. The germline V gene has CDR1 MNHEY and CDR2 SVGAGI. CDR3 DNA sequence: TGTGCCAGCAGTTACCGGACAGGGCTTGGCTACACCTTC. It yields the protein CASSYRTGLGYTF.

The CDR3 DNA reads as TGCGCCAGCAGCCTCATGGGACAGGGGACGCCGGATGGCTACACCTTC. Translation gives CASSLMGQGTPDGYTF. This chain uses TRBV5-1 with TRBJ1-2; TRBD1 agrees at 10 bases. This CDR3 has 16 amino acids. With 4 bases clipped from V and 6 bases from J, the junction kept 12 bases outside the gene matches. The V gene's germline CDR1 is SGHRS and CDR2 YFSETQ.

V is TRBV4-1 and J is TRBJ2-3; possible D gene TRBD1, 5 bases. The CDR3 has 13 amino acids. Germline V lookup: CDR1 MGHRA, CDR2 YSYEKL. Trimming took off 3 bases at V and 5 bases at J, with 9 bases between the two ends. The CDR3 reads CASSQQGVDTQYF. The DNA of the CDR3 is TGCGCCAGCAGCCAGCAGGGCGTAGATACGCAGTATTTT.

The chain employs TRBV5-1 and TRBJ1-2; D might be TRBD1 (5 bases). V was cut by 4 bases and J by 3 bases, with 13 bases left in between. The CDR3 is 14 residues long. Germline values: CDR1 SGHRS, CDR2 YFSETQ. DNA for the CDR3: TGCGCCAGCAGCCAGGACGGGACCTACTATGGCTACACCTTC. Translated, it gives CASSQDGTYYGYTF.